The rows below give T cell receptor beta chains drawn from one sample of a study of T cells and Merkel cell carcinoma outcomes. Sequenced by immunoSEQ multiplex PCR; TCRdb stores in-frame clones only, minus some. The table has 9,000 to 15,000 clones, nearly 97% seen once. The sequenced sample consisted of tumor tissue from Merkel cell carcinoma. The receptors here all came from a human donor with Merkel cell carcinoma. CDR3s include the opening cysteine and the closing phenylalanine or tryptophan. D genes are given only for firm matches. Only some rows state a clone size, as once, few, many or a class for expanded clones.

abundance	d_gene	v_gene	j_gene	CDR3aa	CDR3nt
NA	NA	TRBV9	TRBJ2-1	CASSVVTEGEQFF	TGTGCCAGCAGCGTAGTTACGGAGGGTGAGCAGTTCTTC
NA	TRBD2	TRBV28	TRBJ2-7	CASSLAGGSYEQYF	TGTGCCAGCAGTCTAGCGGGGGGCTCCTACGAGCAGTACTTC
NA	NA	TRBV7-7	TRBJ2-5	CASSLARGRETQYF	TGTGCTAGCAGCTTAGCGCGGGGCCGAGAGACCCAGTACTTC
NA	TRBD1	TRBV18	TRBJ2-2	CASSTGQGITGELFF	TGTGCCAGCTCAACGGGACAGGGGATCACCGGGGAGCTGTTTTTT
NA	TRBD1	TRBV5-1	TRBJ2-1	CASSLAKTGAPGNEQFF	TGCGCCAGCAGCTTGGCAAAAACAGGGGCCCCAGGCAATGAGCAGTTCTTC
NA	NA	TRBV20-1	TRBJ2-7	CSADYEQYF	TGCAGTGCGGATTACGAGCAGTACTTC
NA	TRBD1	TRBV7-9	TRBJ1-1	CASSLVDRGKF	TGTGCCAGCAGCTTAGTCGACAGGGGCAAATTT
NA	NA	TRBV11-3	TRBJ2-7	CASSSDGSSYEQYF	TGTGCCAGCAGCTCGGACGGCAGCTCCTACGAGCAGTACTTC
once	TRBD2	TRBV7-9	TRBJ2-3	CASSLEVSGRRTDTQYF	TGTGCCAGCAGCTTAGAGGTAAGCGGGAGGAGGACAGATACGCAGTATTTT
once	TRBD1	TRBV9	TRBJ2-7	CASSEGTGQIYEQYF	TGTGCCAGCAGCGAAGGCACGGGACAGATATACGAGCAGTACTTC
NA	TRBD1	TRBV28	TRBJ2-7	CASSLSGQGLLYEQYF	TGTGCCAGCAGTTTATCCGGACAGGGTCTCCTATACGAGCAGTACTTC
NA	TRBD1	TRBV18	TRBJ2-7	CASSPGTGTYEQYF	TGTGCCAGCTCTCCCGGGACAGGGACCTACGAGCAGTACTTC
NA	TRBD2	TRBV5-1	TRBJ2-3	CASSARVRGRAGTDTQYF	TGCGCCAGCAGCGCCAGGGTTCGGGGGAGGGCCGGCACAGATACGCAGTATTTT
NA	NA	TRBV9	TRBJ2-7	CASSVGPWGEQYF	TGTGCCAGCAGCGTAGGTCCGTGGGGTGAGCAGTACTTC
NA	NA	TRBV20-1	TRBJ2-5	CSAREGETQYF	TGCAGTGCTAGAGAAGGGGAGACCCAGTACTTC
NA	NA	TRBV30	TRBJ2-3	CAWSDRVSADTQYF	TGTGCCTGGAGTGACAGGGTTAGCGCAGATACGCAGTATTTT
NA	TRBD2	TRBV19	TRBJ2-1	CASSIGGTSWLPGNEQFF	TGTGCCAGTAGTATTGGTGGGACTAGCTGGCTGCCTGGCAATGAGCAGTTCTTC
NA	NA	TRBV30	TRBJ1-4	CAWSLEPHSGTNEKLFF	TGTGCCTGGAGCCTCGAGCCGCACAGCGGAACTAATGAAAAACTGTTTTTT
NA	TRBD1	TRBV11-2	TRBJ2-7	CASSFRGNSYEQYF	TGTGCCAGCAGCTTCAGGGGGAATTCCTACGAGCAGTACTTC
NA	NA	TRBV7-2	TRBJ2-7	CASSTGTLGYEQYF	TGTGCCAGCAGCACCGGGACCTTAGGCTACGAGCAGTACTTC
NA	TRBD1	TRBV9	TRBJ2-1	CASSPSTGMDEQFF	TGTGCCAGCAGCCCTTCGACAGGGATGGATGAGCAGTTCTTC
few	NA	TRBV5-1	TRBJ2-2	CASTSGSYTGELFF	TGCGCCAGCACTTCAGGGAGCTACACCGGGGAGCTGTTTTTT
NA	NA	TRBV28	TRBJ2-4	CASRAGNIQYF	TGTGCCAGCAGGGCAGGAAACATTCAGTACTTC
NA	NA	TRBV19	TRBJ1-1	CASKIGQQNTEAFF	TGTGCCAGTAAGATAGGGCAGCAGAACACTGAAGCTTTCTTT
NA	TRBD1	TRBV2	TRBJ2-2	CASRPDRALNTGELFF	TGTGCCAGCAGGCCGGACAGGGCCTTGAACACCGGGGAGCTGTTTTTT
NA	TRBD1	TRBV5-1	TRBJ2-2	CASSPRTGVFSGELFF	TGCGCCAGCAGCCCAAGGACAGGGGTTTTCTCCGGGGAGCTGTTTTTT
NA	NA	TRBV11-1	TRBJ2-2	CASSLDGRNTGELFF	TGTGCCAGCAGCTTAGACGGGAGGAACACCGGGGAGCTGTTTTTT
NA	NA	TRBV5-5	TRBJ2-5	CASSLAHQAEETQYF	TGTGCCAGCAGCTTGGCTCACCAGGCCGAAGAGACCCAGTACTTC
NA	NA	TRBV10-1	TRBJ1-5	CASSEAAYSNQPQHF	TGCGCCAGCAGTGAGGCAGCTTATAGCAATCAGCCCCAGCATTTT
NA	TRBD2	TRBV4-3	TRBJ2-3	CASSQGGGRTDTQYF	TGCGCCAGCAGCCAAGGAGGCGGGAGAACAGATACGCAGTATTTT
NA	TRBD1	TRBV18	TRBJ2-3	CASSPLQGADTQYF	TGTGCCAGCTCACCACTACAGGGGGCAGATACGCAGTATTTT
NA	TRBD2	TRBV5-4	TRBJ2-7	CASSFPTGGEQYF	TGTGCCAGCAGCTTCCCTACGGGAGGCGAGCAGTACTTC
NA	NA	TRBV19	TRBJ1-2	CASSRARGYGYTF	TGTGCCAGTAGTAGGGCCCGGGGCTATGGCTACACCTTC
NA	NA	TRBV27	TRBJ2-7	CASSLSQGSYEQYF	TGTGCCAGCAGTTTATCGCAGGGATCCTACGAGCAGTACTTC
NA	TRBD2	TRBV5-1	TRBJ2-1	CASSSQGGYNEQFF	TGCGCCAGCAGCTCCCAGGGAGGGTACAATGAGCAGTTCTTC
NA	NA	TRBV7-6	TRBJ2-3	CASSFKLADTQYF	TGTGCCAGCAGCTTCAAGCTCGCCGATACGCAGTATTTT
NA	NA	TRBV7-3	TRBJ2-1	CASSVTSLAYNEQFF	TGTGCCAGCAGCGTTACTAGTCTGGCCTACAATGAGCAGTTCTTC
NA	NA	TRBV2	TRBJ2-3	CASSDYSTDTQYF	TGTGCCAGTAGTGATTATAGCACAGATACGCAGTATTTT
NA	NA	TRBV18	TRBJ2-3	CASSPPRQAADTQYF	TGTGCCAGCTCACCGCCGAGACAAGCGGCAGATACGCAGTATTTT
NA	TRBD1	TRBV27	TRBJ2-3	CASWDRPTDTQYF	TGTGCCAGCTGGGACAGGCCCACAGATACGCAGTATTTT
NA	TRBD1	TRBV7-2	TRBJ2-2	CASSSDRTHTGELFF	TGTGCCAGCAGCTCGGACAGGACCCACACCGGGGAGCTGTTTTTT
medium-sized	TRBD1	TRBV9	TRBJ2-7	CASSVEGQGTYEQYF	TGTGCCAGCAGCGTTGAGGGACAGGGAACCTACGAGCAGTACTTC
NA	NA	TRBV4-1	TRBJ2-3	CASSQGGDGTDTQYF	TGCGCCAGCAGCCAGGGCGGGGATGGCACAGATACGCAGTATTTT
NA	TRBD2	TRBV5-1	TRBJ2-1	CASTSGLAVEQFF	TGCGCCAGCACCTCGGGGCTAGCGGTTGAGCAGTTCTTC
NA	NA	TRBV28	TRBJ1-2	CASSLGRDTYGYTF	TGTGCCAGCAGTTTAGGCCGGGACACCTATGGTTACACCTTC
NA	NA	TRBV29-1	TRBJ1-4	CSVVEGKGEKLFF	TGCAGCGTTGTCGAAGGGAAGGGTGAAAAACTGTTTTTT
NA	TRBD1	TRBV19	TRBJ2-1	CASFGTGAAVGEQFF	TGTGCCAGTTTTGGTACAGGGGCGGCAGTTGGTGAGCAGTTCTTC
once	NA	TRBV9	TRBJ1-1	CASSVVEGSTEAFF	TGTGCCAGCAGCGTAGTGGAGGGATCTACTGAAGCTTTCTTT
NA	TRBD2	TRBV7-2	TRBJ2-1	CASSPRTSAHNEQFF	TGTGCTAGCAGCCCCCGGACTAGCGCCCACAATGAGCAGTTCTTC
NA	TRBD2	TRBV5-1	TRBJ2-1	CASSLAVAGNNEQFF	TGCGCCAGCAGCTTGGCCGTAGCGGGGAACAATGAGCAGTTCTTC
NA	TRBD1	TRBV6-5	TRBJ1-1	CASSRGTENTEAFF	TGTGCCAGCAGCCGCGGGACAGAGAACACTGAAGCTTTCTTT
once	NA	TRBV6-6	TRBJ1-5	CASSYTGQPQHF	TGTGCCAGCAGTTACACGGGTCAGCCCCAGCATTTT